The 6 T cell receptor beta chains below were found in one sample sequenced in a study of T cell changes during pregnancy in multiple sclerosis. Sequenced by immunoSEQ multiplex PCR; TCRdb stores in-frame clones only, minus some. The sample contains more than 100,000 clones, roughly nine tenths of which appear only once. Source: peripheral blood, taken after pregnancy. The source is a female donor with multiple sclerosis, enrolled in a pregnancy study.

This chain links TRBV5-1 with TRBJ2-1, with TRBD2 matching over 13 bases. The germline CDR1 and CDR2 sequences are SGHRS and YFSETQ. This CDR3 has 17 amino acids. Trimming removed 0 bases from V and 4 bases from J; junction bases left unmatched: 4. The CDR3 loop is CASSLGGTSGVYNEQFF. DNA of the CDR3: TGCGCCAGCAGCTTGGGAGGGACTAGCGGGGTTTACAATGAGCAGTTCTTC.

The rearrangement links TRBV5-4 to TRBJ2-1; 7 bases line up with TRBD2. The CDR3 covers 15 residues. CDR1 SGHNT and CDR2 YYREEE come from the germline V gene (reference sequence). V shed 1 base and J 2 bases; nucleotides not matched to a gene: 3. The chain's CDR3 is CASSLWAGAYNEQFF. The CDR3 bases are TGTGCCAGCAGCTTGTGGGCGGGGGCCTACAATGAGCAGTTCTTC. The whole variable domain, remainder taken from reference TRBV5-4 and TRBJ2-1, is ETGVTQSPTHLIKTRGQQVTLRCSSQSGHNTVSWYQQALGQGPQFIFQYYREEENGRGNFPPRFSGLQFPNYSSELNVNALELDDSALYLCASSLWAGAYNEQFFGPGTRLTVL.

Only a few counts were recorded for this clone. The chain employs TRBV29-1 and TRBJ2-2; D unresolved. The CDR3 runs to 14 residues. The V gene lost 4 bases and the J gene lost 0 bases, with 9 bases spanning the gap. Germline CDR1 and CDR2: SQVTM and ANQGSEA. CDR3 sequence: CSVANYSNTGELFF. The DNA for the CDR3 is TGCAGCGTTGCGAACTACTCGAACACCGGGGAGCTGTTTTTT.

The chain couples TRBV10-3 to TRBJ1-4, with D perhaps matching TRBD1 (5 bases). Trimming removed 2 bases at V and 0 bases at J, with 7 bases between. The CDR3 is 15 residues long. The germline CDR1 and CDR2 sequences are ENHRY and SYGVKD. The CDR3 DNA reads as TGTGCCATCAGTGAGGGGGGGGCAACTAATGAAAAACTGTTTTTT. Its protein product is CAISEGGATNEKLFF.

The V gene is TRBV6-1, the J gene TRBJ1-2; 7 positions agree with TRBD1. V was pared by 3 bases and J by 2 bases, with 6 bases of the junction left unmatched. The germline gives CDR1 MNHNS, CDR2 SASEGT. This CDR3 region has 15 residues. The CDR3 protein is CASSDYGTANYGYTF. The CDR3 coding sequence is TGTGCCAGCAGTGATTATGGGACAGCCAACTATGGCTACACCTTC.

V is TRBV10-3 and J is TRBJ2-7, with a possible D match to TRBD1 (7 bases). Trimming shortened V by 4 bases and J by 4 bases, and 14 bases separated the two germline ends. Germline V gene lookup returns CDR1 ENHRY and CDR2 SYGVKD. The CDR3 is made up of 14 amino acids. The CDR3 DNA reads as TGTGCCATCAGTGTTCAGGGGGGCAGGTACGAGCAGTACTTC. It translates to CAISVQGGRYEQYF.